Below, 27 T cell receptor beta chains from the same sample are listed, as sequenced in a study of PD-1 blockade in classical Hodgkin lymphoma. Generated by immunoSEQ multiplex PCR, the TCRdb table keeps only in-frame clones and is missing some. The sample includes tens of thousands of clones, approximately 88% of them seen just once. There was relapse after autologous stem cell transplantation in every patient, and there was variation in brentuximab vedotin exposure. Here the sequenced sample was peripheral blood mononuclear cells (PBMCs), taken at baseline. These receptors came from a human donor with classical Hodgkin lymphoma.

The gene calls are TRBV2 and TRBJ1-1, with 10 bases matching TRBD1. Trimming at V came to 5 bases and at J to 1 base, leaving 10 bases not matched to a gene. Germline V gene data show CDR1 as SNHLY and CDR2 as FYNNEI. This CDR3 comprises 17 residues. CDR3 DNA: TGTGCCAGCAGTAAACCCGGGACAGGGGCAAAGAACACTGAAGCTTTCTTT. Translated: CASSKPGTGAKNTEAFF.

This chain joins TRBV11-2 and TRBJ2-1, with D uncertain. The CDR3 has 17 residues. Trimming stripped 1 base from V and 1 base from J, with 14 bases between. Germline loops: CDR1 SGHAT, CDR2 FQNNGV. CDR3 sequence reads: CASSLGVVKRSYNEQFF. CDR3 nucleotides: TGTGCCAGCAGCTTAGGAGTAGTCAAAAGGTCCTACAATGAGCAGTTCTTC.

This chain links TRBV13 with TRBJ2-7, with 11 bases matching TRBD2. CDR3 length: 14 amino acids. Germline V CDR1 and CDR2: PRHDT, FYEKMQ (reference sequence). Losses at the gene ends were 5 bases for V and 5 bases for J; bases not matched to a gene: 5. The CDR3 region has the DNA TGTGCCAGCAGCCTGGGACTAGCGGAAGACGAGCAGTACTTC. This encodes CASSLGLAEDEQYF.

This rearrangement joins TRBV6-5 to TRBJ1-2; D not resolved. The CDR3 runs 13 residues. Germline values: CDR1 MNHEY, CDR2 SVGAGI. V lost 0 bases and J 1 base, leaving 3 bases between the germline ends. The CDR3 DNA reads TGTGCCAGCAGTTACTCCAGTAACTATGGCTACACCTTC. The encoded protein is CASSYSSNYGYTF.

The genes are TRBV7-2 and TRBJ2-1; perhaps TRBD2 as D (6 bases). Per germline, CDR1 SGHTA and CDR2 FQGNSA. Trimming took 4 bases from V and 5 from J, leaving 12 bases between them. CDR3 length equals 14 residues. CDR3 sequence (DNA): TGTGCCAGCAGCTCACGGACGGGGGACAATGAGCAGTTCTTC. As protein: CASSSRTGDNEQFF. The whole variable domain, filled in from reference TRBV7-2 and TRBJ2-1, reads GAGVSQSPSNKVTEKGKDVELRCDPISGHTALYWYRQSLGQGLEFLIYFQGNSAPDKSGLPSDRFSAERTGGSVSTLTIQRTQQEDSAVYLCASSSRTGDNEQFFGPGTRLTVL.

CDR3 protein: CASREWRSTNEKLFF. CDR3 coding DNA: TGTGCCAGCAGAGAATGGAGGTCAACTAATGAAAAACTGTTTTTT. J is TRBJ1-4 and V is TRBV6-5; D is unclear. Germline CDR1 MNHEY, CDR2 SVGAGI. Trimming removed 6 bases at V and 0 bases at J, with 11 bases between. CDR3 length equals 15 residues.

The V call is TRBV21-1, the J call TRBJ1-2. TRBV21-1 is listed as a pseudogene. CDR3 length equals 13 residues. The CDR3 protein is CASSKVPYYGYTF. CDR3 bases: TGTGCCAGCAGCAAAGTACCTTACTATGGCTACACCTTC.

The chain carries TRBV7-9 and TRBJ2-2, with D perhaps being TRBD1 or TRBD2 (5 bases each). V was pared by 3 bases and J by 0 bases, with 8 bases between. CDR1 SEHNR and CDR2 FQNEAQ come from the germline V gene (reference sequence). The CDR3 length is 15 residues. This CDR3 reads CASSLGETNTGELFF. For the CDR3, the DNA is TGTGCCAGCAGCTTGGGGGAAACGAACACCGGGGAGCTGTTTTTT. Combining the CDR3 with reference TRBV7-9 and TRBJ2-2 gives the whole variable domain DTGVSQNPRHKITKRGQNVTFRCDPISEHNRLYWYRQTLGQGPEFLTYFQNEAQLEKSRLLSDRFSAERPKGSFSTLEIQRTEQGDSAMYLCASSLGETNTGELFFGEGSRLTVL.

The J gene is TRBJ1-2, the V gene TRBV28; perhaps TRBD1 as D (6 bases). The V end was cut by 5 bases, the J end by 2 bases, with 15 bases between. CDR3 size: 15 residues. CDR1 MDHEN and CDR2 SYDVKM come from the germline V gene. CDR3 bases: TGTGCCAGCAGTCTAAACAGGGCTAGGAACTATGGCTACACCTTC. As protein: CASSLNRARNYGYTF.

The chain joins TRBV19 to TRBJ2-1; no clear D. Germline assignment: CDR1 LNHDA and CDR2 SQIVND (reference sequence). This CDR3 is built from 16 residues. Trimming took off 6 bases at V and 3 bases at J, with 18 bases between the two ends. The CDR3 here is CASSHLQNRGYNEQFF. Here the CDR3 DNA reads TGTGCCAGTAGCCATCTCCAAAACCGAGGCTACAATGAGCAGTTCTTC.

This clone was seen a single time. The chain recombines TRBV7-2 with TRBJ2-5; TRBD2 aligns across 8 bases. The CDR3 length is 14 residues. Germline assignment: CDR1 SGHTA and CDR2 FQGNSA. V trimming: 3 bases; J trimming: 4 bases; junction bases outside the gene matches: 4. This CDR3 is CASSFAGGGETQYF. The CDR3 DNA reads as TGTGCCAGCAGCTTTGCGGGAGGCGGAGAGACCCAGTACTTC.

This sequence joins TRBV19 and TRBJ1-2; 9 bases align to TRBD1. J was trimmed by 1 base and V by 9 bases; bases with no gene match: 3. Germline CDR1 LNHDA, CDR2 SQIVND (reference sequence). This CDR3 is 13 amino acids long. The chain's CDR3 is CASHRGHNYGYTF. In DNA form, the CDR3 reads TGTGCCAGCCACAGGGGGCATAACTATGGCTACACCTTC.

The chain uses TRBV7-6 and TRBJ1-1, with D tentatively TRBD1 (5 bases). V lost 1 base, J lost 6 bases, and 9 bases lay in between. Germline V gene data show CDR1 as SGHVS and CDR2 as FNYEAQ. This CDR3 is built from 13 residues. The CDR3 is CASSLDLGAEAFF. DNA for the CDR3: TGTGCCAGCAGCTTAGACCTGGGGGCTGAAGCTTTCTTT.

This clone showed up just a few times. This sequence joins TRBV6-4 and TRBJ2-5; D uncertain. V was cut by 10 bases and J by 5 bases, with 14 bases left in between. Germline V lookup: CDR1 MRHNA, CDR2 SNTAGT. This CDR3 comprises 12 residues. The CDR3 is CANKSAGETQYF. DNA of the CDR3: TGTGCCAACAAGAGTGCTGGGGAGACCCAGTACTTC.

The chain is built from TRBV30 and TRBJ2-1; 12 bases fit TRBD1. The CDR3 contains 15 residues. CDR1 and CDR2 from the germline V gene are GTSNPN and SVGIG (reference sequence). V dropped 4 bases and J dropped 4; count of bases not matched to a gene: 5. The CDR3 protein is CAWTLGQGAYNEQFF. CDR3 DNA: TGTGCCTGGACCCTGGGACAGGGGGCTTACAATGAGCAGTTCTTC.

The rearrangement links TRBV15 to TRBJ1-1, with unresolved D. In germline, CDR1 is LNHNV, CDR2 YYDKDF (reference sequence). Trimming took off 3 bases at V and 0 bases at J, with 5 bases between the two ends. CDR3 length: 13 residues. The CDR3 region is CATSSRMNTEAFF. The CDR3 DNA follows: TGTGCCACCAGCAGTCGGATGAACACTGAAGCTTTCTTT.

J is TRBJ2-1 and V is TRBV5-1, with D maybe TRBD2 (6 bases). V dropped 0 bases and J dropped 0 bases, with 13 bases sitting between them. CDR1 and CDR2 from the germline V gene are SGHRS and YFSETQ. This CDR3 has 17 amino acids. The CDR3 region has the DNA TGCGCCAGCAGCTTGGCCGGCGGGACTTACTCCTACAATGAGCAGTTCTTC. The encoded protein is CASSLAGGTYSYNEQFF. Based on the CDR3 plus reference TRBV5-1 and TRBJ2-1, the full variable domain is KAGVTQTPRYLIKTRGQQVTLSCSPISGHRSVSWYQQTPGQGLQFLFEYFSETQRNKGNFPGRFSGRQFSNSRSEMNVSTLELGDSALYLCASSLAGGTYSYNEQFFGPGTRLTVL.

This clone was seen only once. The chain has TRBV18 and TRBJ2-5; the D gene could be TRBD1 or TRBD2 (6 bases each). This CDR3 is 13 amino acids long. Deletions cut 4 bases from V and 5 bases from J, with 11 bases between. Per the germline V gene, CDR1 is KGHSH and CDR2 is LQKENI. The CDR3 loop is CASSRLGGETQYF. CDR3 nucleotide sequence: TGTGCCAGCTCACGACTAGGGGGTGAGACCCAGTACTTC.

V usage is TRBV19 and J usage is TRBJ2-5, with D maybe TRBD2 (5 bases). This CDR3 region has 13 residues. Germline-derived CDR1 and CDR2 are LNHDA and SQIVND (reference sequence). The V and J ends lost 4 bases and 3 bases respectively, with 9 bases between them. The chain's CDR3 is CASSSLAEETQYF. CDR3 bases: TGTGCCAGTAGTAGCCTAGCCGAAGAGACCCAGTACTTC.

The table lists this clone with a few counts. The rearrangement uses TRBV11-2 and TRBJ2-7, with D possibly being TRBD2 (6 bases). V lost 3 bases and J lost 1, with 16 bases in between. Germline assignment: CDR1 SGHAT and CDR2 FQNNGV. The CDR3 extends over 16 amino acids. This CDR3 reads CASSLVVVAGSYEQYF. CDR3 nucleotide sequence: TGTGCCAGCAGCTTGGTCGTAGTGGCGGGGTCCTACGAGCAGTACTTC.

This clone was detected once. The chain combines TRBV28 with TRBJ1-1; D uncertain. Trimming left V 3 bases short and J 0 bases short, with 8 bases between. Germline CDR1 and CDR2: MDHEN and SYDVKM. The CDR3 length is 14 residues. The CDR3 DNA is TGTGCCAGCAGTTTTGCAGATATGAACACTGAAGCTTTCTTT. This sequence encodes CASSFADMNTEAFF. Full variable domain (outside the CDR3, taken from reference TRBV28 and TRBJ1-1): DVKVTQSSRYLVKRTGEKVFLECVQDMDHENMFWYRQDPGLGLRLIYFSYDVKMKEKGDIPEGYSVSREKKERFSLILESASTNQTSMYLCASSFADMNTEAFFGQGTRLTVV.

The chain has TRBV6-5 and TRBJ2-1, with D possibly matching TRBD2 (6 bases). The germline V gene encodes CDR1 MNHEY and CDR2 SVGAGI. This CDR3 has 16 amino acids. V lost 0 bases and J lost 7, with 16 bases in between. The CDR3 nucleotides are TGTGCCAGCAGTTACTCGAAGGCTAGGGACTCTAATGAGCAGTTCTTC. It encodes CASSYSKARDSNEQFF.

The chain is built from TRBV10-3 and TRBJ2-5, with a tentative D call TRBD2 (5 bases). Germline lookup yields CDR1 ENHRY and CDR2 SYGVKD. The CDR3 runs 14 residues. The V gene lost 2 bases and the J gene lost 3 bases, with 10 bases spanning the gap. CDR3 protein: CAISERTVEETQYF. The CDR3 bases are TGTGCCATCAGTGAGCGGACTGTAGAAGAGACCCAGTACTTC.

This chain joins TRBV29-1 and TRBJ1-3, with D unresolved. The CDR3 spans 15 residues. The germline gives CDR1 SQVTM, CDR2 ANQGSEA. V lost 5 bases and J lost 0, with 14 bases in between. CDR3: CSVSRGTISGNTIYF. CDR3 in DNA: TGCAGCGTTTCCCGGGGAACCATCTCTGGAAACACCATATATTTT.

V usage is TRBV6-5 and J usage is TRBJ1-1; D unclear. This CDR3 has 13 amino acids. Germline CDR1 MNHEY, CDR2 SVGAGI. Between the trimmed V and J ends, which lost 7 bases and 5 bases, there was a span of 14 bases. The CDR3 reads CASTPGDWTEAFF. The CDR3 coding sequence is TGTGCCAGCACCCCGGGAGATTGGACTGAAGCTTTCTTT.

The V gene is TRBV7-2, the J gene TRBJ2-7, with TRBD2 matching over 11 bases. This CDR3 is 15 amino acids long. Trimming at V came to 4 bases and at J to 0 bases, leaving 2 bases not matched to a gene. Germline V gene data show CDR1 as SGHTA and CDR2 as FQGNSA. The CDR3 spells CASSYTSGSSYEQYF. Written as DNA, the CDR3 is TGTGCCAGCAGCTATACTAGCGGGAGCTCCTACGAGCAGTACTTC.

The chain recombines TRBV18 with TRBJ2-3; 8 bases align to TRBD2. This CDR3 region has 15 residues. Looked up from germline, CDR1 is KGHSH and CDR2 is LQKENI. With 3 bases clipped from V and 0 bases from J, the junction kept 2 bases outside the gene matches. DNA for the CDR3: TGTGCCAGCTCACCGACTAGCGCCAGCACAGATACGCAGTATTTT. Its translation is CASSPTSASTDTQYF.